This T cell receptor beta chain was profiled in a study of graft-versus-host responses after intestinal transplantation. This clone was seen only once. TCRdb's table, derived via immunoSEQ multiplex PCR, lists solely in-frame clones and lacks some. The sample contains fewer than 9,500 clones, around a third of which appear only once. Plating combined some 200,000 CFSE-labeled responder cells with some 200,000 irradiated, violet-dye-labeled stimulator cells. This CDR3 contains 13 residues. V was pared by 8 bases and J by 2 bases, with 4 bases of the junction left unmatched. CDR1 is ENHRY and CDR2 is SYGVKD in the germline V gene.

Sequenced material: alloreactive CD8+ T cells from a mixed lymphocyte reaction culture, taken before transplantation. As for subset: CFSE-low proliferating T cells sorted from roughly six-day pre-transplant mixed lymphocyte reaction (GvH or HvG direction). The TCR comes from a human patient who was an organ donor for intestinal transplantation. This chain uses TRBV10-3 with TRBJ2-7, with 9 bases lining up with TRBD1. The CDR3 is CAIAGDRAYEQYF. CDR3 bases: TGTGCCATCGCGGGGGACAGGGCCTACGAGCAGTACTTC.